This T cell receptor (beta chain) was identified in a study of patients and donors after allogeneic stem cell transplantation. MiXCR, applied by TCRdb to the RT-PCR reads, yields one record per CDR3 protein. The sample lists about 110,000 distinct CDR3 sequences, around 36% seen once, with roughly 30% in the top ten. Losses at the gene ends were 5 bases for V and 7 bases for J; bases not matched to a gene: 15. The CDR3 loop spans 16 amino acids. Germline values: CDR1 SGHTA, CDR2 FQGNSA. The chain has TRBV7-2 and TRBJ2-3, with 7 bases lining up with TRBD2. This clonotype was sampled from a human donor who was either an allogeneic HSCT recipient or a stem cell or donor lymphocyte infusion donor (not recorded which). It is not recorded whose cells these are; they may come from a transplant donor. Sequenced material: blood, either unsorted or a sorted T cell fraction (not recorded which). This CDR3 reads CASSLGRLALPYTQYF. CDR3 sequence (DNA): TGTGCCAGCAGCCTAGGGAGACTAGCCTTACCCTATACGCAGTATTTT.